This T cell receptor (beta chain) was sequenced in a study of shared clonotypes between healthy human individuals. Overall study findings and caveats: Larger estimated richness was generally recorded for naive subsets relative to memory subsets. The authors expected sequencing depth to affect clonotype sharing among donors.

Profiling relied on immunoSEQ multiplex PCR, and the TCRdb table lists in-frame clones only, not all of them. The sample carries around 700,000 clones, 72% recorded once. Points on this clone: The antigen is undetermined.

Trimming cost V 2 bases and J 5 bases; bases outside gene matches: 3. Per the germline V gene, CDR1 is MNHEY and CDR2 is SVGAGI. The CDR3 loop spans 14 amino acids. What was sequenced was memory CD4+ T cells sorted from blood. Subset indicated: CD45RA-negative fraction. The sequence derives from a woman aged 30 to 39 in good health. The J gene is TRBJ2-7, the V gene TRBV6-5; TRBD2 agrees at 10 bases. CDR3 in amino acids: CASSYGTSDNEQYF. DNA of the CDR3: TGTGCCAGCAGTTACGGGACTAGCGACAACGAGCAGTACTTC.